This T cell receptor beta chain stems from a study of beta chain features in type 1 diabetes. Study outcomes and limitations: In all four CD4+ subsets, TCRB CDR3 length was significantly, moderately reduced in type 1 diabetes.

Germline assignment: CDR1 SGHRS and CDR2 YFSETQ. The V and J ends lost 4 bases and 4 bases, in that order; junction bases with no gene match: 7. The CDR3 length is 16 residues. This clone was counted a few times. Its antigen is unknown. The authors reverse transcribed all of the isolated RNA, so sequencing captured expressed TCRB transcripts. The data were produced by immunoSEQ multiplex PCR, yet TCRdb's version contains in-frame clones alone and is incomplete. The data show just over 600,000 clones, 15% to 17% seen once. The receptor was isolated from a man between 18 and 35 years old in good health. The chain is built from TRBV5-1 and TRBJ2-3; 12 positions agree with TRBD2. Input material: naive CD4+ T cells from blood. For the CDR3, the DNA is TGCGCCAGCAGCCTTCTAGCGGGAGGGATGGCAGATACGCAGTATTTT. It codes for CASSLLAGGMADTQYF. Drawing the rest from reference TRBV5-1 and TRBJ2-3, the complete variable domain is KAGVTQTPRYLIKTRGQQVTLSCSPISGHRSVSWYQQTPGQGLQFLFEYFSETQRNKGNFPGRFSGRQFSNSRSEMNVSTLELGDSALYLCASSLLAGGMADTQYFGPGTRLTVL.